This T cell receptor beta chain was profiled in a study of T cell repertoires in cytomegalovirus infection. For the study at large: Both CMV infection and a matching HLA type were indicated by public TCR beta signatures. Study-level results: Summed frequency of public TCR beta families distinguished CMV carriers with the relevant HLA.

On this clonotype: Its antigen is unidentified.

Germline V gene data show CDR1 as SGHVS and CDR2 as FNYEAQ. The CDR3 has 16 residues. V lost 3 bases and J lost 0, with 12 bases in between. TCRdb re-derived calls from the reads in MiXCR, one entry per CDR3 protein. The sample has more than 150,000 distinct CDR3 sequences, 17% seen once; the top ten hold around a sixth. The sequence was obtained from a human donor in good health (CMV status not recorded). Some clones in this sample may be carry-over from other donors' samples. V is TRBV7-6 and J is TRBJ1-3; no clear D. Sequenced: CD8+ T cells from PBMCs. CDR3 DNA sequence: TGTGCCAGCAGCTTTAGTACAGCCACCTCTGGAAACACCATATATTTT. This gives the protein CASSFSTATSGNTIYF.